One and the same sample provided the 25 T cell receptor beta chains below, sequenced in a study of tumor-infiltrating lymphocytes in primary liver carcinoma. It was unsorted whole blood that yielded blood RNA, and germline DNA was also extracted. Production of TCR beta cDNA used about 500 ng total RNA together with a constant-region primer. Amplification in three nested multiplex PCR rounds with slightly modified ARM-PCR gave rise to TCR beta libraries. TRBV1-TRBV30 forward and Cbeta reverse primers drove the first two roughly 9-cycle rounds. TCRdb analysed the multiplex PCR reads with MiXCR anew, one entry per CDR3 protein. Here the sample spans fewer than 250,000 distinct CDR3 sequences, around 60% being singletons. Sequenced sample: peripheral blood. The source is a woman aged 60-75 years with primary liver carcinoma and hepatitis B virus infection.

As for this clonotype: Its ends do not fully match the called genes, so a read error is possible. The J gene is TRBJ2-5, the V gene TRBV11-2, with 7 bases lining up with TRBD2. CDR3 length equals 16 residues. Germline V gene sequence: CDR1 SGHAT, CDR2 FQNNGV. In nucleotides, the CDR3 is TGCGCCAGCAGCTCCCACTCGACGGGGGGTGGAGAGACCCAGCACTTC. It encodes CASSSHSTGGGETQHF.

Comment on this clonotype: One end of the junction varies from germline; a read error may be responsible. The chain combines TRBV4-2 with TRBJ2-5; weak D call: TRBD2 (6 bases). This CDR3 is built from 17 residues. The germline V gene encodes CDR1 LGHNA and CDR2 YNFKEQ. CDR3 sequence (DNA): TGTGCCAGCAGCCAGGAAAGTAGTCGGGCCCCACGGGGGACCCACTACTTC. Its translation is CASSQESSRAPRGTHYF.

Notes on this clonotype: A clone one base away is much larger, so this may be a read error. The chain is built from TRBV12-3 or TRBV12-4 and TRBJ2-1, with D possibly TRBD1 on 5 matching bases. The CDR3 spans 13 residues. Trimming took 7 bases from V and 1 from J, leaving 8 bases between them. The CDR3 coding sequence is TGTGCCAGCATGCAGGGATCCTACAATGAGCAGTTCTTC. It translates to CASMQGSYNEQFF.

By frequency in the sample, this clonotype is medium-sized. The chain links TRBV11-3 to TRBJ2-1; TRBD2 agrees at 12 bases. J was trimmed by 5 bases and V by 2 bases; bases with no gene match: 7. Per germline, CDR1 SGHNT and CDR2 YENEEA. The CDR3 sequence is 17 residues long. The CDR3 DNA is TGTGCCAGCAGCTTATTGTTTCGGACTAGCGGGAACAATGAGCAGTTCTTC. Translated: CASSLLFRTSGNNEQFF.

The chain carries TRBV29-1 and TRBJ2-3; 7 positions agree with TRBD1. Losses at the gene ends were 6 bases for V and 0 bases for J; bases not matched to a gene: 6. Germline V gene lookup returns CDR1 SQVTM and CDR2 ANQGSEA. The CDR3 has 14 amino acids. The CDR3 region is CSVATGISTDTQYF. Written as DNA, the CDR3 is TGCAGCGTCGCGACAGGGATCAGCACAGATACGCAGTATTTT.

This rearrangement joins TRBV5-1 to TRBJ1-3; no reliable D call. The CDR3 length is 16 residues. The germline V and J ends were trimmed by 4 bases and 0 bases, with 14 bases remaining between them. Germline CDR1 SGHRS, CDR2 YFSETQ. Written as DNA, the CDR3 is TGCGCCAGCAGCCTGGCTCCGGCTAGCTCTGGAAACACCATATATTTT. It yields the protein CASSLAPASSGNTIYF.

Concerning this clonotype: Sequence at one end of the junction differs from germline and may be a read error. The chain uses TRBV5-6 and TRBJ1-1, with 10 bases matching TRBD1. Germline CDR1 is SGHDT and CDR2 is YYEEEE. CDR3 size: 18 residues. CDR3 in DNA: TGTGCCAGCAGCATGGGCGGACAGGGGGTTCGTTTGAAGACTGAAGCTTTCTTT. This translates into CASSMGGQGVRLKTEAFF.

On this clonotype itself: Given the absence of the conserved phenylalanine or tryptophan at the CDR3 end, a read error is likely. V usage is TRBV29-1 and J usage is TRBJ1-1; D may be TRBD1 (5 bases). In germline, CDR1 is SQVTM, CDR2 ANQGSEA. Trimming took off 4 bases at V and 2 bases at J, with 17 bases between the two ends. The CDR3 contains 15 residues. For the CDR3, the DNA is TGCAGCGTTGGGGTCGTTTGGGGCTTAAACACTGAAGCTTTCATT. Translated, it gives CSVGVVWGLNTEAFI.

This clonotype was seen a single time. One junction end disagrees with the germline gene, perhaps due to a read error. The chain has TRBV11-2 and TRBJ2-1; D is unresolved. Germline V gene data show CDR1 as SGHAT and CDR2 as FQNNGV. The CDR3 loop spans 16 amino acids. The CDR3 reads CANSQTHRTVQVEQFF. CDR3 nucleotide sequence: TGTGCCAACAGCCAAACGCATAGGACGGTGCAGGTGGAGCAGTTCTTC.

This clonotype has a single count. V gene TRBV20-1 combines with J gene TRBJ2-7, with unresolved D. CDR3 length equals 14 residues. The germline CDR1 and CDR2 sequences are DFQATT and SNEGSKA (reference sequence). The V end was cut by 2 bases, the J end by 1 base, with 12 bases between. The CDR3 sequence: CSARPTQLSYEQYF. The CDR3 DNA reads TGCAGTGCTAGACCAACCCAGTTATCCTACGAGCAGTACTTC.

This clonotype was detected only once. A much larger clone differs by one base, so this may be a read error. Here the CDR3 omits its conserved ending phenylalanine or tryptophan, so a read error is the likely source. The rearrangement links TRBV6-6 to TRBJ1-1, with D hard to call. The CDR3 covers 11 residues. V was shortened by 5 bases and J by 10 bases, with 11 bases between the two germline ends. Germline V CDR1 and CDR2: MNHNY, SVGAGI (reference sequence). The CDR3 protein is CASSALGRAFL. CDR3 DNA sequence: TGTGCCAGCAGTGCGCTTGGTAGAGCTTTCTTA.

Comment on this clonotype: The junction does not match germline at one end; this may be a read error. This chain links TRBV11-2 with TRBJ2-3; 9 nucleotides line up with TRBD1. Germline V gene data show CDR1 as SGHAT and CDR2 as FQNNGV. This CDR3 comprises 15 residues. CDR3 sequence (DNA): TGTTCCAGCAGCTTAGACAGGGGGAGCACAGATACGCAGTATTTT. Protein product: CSSSLDRGSTDTQYF. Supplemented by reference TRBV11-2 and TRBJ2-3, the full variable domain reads EAGVAQSPRYKIIEKRQSVAFWCNPISGHATLYWYQQILGQGPKLLIQFQNNGVVDDSQLPKDRFSAERLKGVDSTLKIQPAKLEDSAVYLCSSSLDRGSTDTQYFGPGTRLTVL.

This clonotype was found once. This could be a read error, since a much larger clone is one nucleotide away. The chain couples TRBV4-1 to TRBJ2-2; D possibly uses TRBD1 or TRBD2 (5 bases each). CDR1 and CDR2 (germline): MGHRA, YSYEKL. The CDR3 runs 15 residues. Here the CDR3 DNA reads TGCACCAGCAGGGCGGCCGGGGAAGGGTCCGGGGAGCTGTTTTTT. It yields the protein CTSRAAGEGSGELFF.

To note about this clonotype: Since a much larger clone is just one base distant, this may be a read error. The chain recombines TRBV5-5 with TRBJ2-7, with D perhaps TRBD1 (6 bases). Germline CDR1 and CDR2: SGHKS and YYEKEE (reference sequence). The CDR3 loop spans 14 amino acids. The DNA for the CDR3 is TGTACCAGCAGCCGTCAAACAGGGTCCTACGAGCAGTACTTC. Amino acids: CTSSRQTGSYEQYF. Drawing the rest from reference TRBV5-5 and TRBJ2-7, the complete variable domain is DAGVTQSPTHLIKTRGQQVTLRCSPISGHKSVSWYQQVLGQGPQFIFQYYEKEERGRGNFPDRFSARQFPNYSSELNVNALLLGDSALYLCTSSRQTGSYEQYFGPGTRLTVT.

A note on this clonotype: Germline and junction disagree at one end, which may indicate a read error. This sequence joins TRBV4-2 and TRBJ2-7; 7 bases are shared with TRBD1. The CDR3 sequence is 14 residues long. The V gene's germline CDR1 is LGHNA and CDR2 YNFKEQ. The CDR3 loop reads CANIQGGGSYDQYF. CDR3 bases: TGTGCCAACATCCAAGGGGGCGGTTCCTACGACCAGTACTTC.

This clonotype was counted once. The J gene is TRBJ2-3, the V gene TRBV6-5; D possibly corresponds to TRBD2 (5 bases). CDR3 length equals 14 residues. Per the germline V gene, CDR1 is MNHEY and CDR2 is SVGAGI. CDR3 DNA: TGTACCGGCATCAGATCATCGGGGTCAGATACGCAGTATTTT. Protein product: CTGIRSSGSDTQYF.

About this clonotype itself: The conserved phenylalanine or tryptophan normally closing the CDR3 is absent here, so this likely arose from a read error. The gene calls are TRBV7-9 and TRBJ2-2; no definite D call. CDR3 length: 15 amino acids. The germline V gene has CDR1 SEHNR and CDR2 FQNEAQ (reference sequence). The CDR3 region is CASCLGRALTGELFL. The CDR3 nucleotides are TGTGCCAGCTGCTTAGGCCGGGCCCTCACCGGGGAGCTGTTTTTA.

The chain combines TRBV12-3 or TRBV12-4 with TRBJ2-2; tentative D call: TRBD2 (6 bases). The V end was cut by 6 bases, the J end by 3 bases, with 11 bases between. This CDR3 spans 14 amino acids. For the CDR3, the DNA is TGTGCCAGCAGGCGGGATGGGGACACCGGGGAGCTGTTTTTT. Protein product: CASRRDGDTGELFF.

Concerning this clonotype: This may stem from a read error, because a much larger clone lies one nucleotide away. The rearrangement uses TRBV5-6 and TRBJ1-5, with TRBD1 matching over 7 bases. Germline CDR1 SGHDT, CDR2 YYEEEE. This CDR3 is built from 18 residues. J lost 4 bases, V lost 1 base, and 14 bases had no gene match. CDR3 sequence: CASSLFLAQDRRNQPQHF. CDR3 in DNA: TGTGCCAGCAGCTTGTTCTTGGCCCAGGACAGGAGGAATCAGCCCCAGCATTTT.

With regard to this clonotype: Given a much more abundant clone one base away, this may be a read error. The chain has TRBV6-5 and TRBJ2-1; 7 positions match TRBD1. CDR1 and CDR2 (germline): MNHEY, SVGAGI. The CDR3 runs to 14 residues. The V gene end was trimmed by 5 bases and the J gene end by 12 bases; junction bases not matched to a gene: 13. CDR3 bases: TGTGCCAGCAGTAACCGGGACAGAGATTACGTGCAGTTCTTC. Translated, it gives CASSNRDRDYVQFF.

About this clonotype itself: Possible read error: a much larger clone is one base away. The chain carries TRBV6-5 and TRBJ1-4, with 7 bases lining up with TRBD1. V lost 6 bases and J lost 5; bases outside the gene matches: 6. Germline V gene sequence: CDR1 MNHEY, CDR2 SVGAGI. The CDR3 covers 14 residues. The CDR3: CASSLQTGNEKLFF. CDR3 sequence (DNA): TGTGCCAGCAGCCTCCAGACAGGGAATGAAAAACTGTTTTTT.

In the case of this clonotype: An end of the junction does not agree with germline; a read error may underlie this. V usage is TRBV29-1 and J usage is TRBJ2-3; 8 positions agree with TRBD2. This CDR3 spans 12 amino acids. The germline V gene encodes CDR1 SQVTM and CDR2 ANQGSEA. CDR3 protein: CSATRAGDTLYF. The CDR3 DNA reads TGCAGCGCGACGAGAGCGGGAGATACGCTGTACTTT.

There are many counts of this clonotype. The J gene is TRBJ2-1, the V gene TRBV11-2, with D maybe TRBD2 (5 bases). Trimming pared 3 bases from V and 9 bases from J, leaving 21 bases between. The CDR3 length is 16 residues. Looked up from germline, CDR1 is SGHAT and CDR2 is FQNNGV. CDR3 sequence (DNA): TGTGCCAGCAGCTTTACGGTTGGCGGGCGAGGGAGTGAGCAGTTCTTC. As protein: CASSFTVGGRGSEQFF.

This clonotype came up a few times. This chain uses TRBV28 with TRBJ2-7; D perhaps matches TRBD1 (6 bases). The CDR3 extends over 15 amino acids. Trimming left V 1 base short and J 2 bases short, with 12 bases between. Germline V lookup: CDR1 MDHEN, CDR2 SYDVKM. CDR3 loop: CASSLLVGAPYEQYF. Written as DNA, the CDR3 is TGTGCCAGCAGTTTATTGGTGGGGGCACCCTACGAGCAGTACTTC.

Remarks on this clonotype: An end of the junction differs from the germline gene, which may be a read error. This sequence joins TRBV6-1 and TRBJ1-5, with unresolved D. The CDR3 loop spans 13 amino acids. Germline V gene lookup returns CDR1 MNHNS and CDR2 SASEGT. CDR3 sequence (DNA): TGTGCCAGCAGTACGGACGTTAGTCAGTCCCAGCATTTT. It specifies CASSTDVSQSQHF.